Sequencing of this TCR beta chain was carried out in a study of blood T cell repertoires in COVID-19. On the study more broadly: Some COVID-19 samples were acute and others convalescent; all came from the United States, Italy and Spain. T cells, B-cell-depleted T cells, or PBMCs provided the cDNA or gDNA that served as material.

Per the original methods: Cell counts per sample came from amplifying reference gene primers. Sequenced by immunoSEQ multiplex PCR; TCRdb stores in-frame clones only, minus some. The V and J calls and clone size are taken from that table; D and trimming were inferred from the DNA. Here the sample spans about 180,000 clones, around 89% being singletons. Material: peripheral blood. This TCR was sampled from a woman in her 30s with acute or convalescent COVID-19.

CDR3 in amino acids: CASSFGGSYEQYF. Written as DNA, the CDR3 is TGTGCCAGCAGTTTCGGGGGCTCCTACGAGCAGTACTTC. The chain links TRBV28 to TRBJ2-7, with a tentative D call TRBD2 (6 bases). From germline, CDR1 is MDHEN and CDR2 SYDVKM. The CDR3 runs to 13 residues. V was pared by 3 bases and J by 0 bases, with 6 bases between.